This section outlines one TCR beta chain sequence together with its context. Its antigen remains unknown. Once sorted, every population was more than 95% pure. These data are taken from a study of beta chain features in type 1 diabetes. Findings and caveats of the study: TCRB CDR3s were moderately but significantly shorter in Type 1 diabetes patients in all four CD4+ subsets. Using cDNA template may skew counts toward highly expressing activated cells. Type 1 diabetes patients had VDJ junctions that carried fewer insertions and more deletions.

What was sequenced were expressed TCRB transcripts, since all of the isolated RNA had been reverse transcribed. TCRdb's copy holds only in-frame clones and misses some; the assay was immunoSEQ multiplex PCR. The sample records 500,000 to 650,000 clones, around 12% being singletons. This clonotype was obtained from a man aged 25 to 40 with type 1 diabetes. Sequencing was performed on naive CD4+ T cells from blood.

This CDR3 reads CASSQDGGTRIPYEQYF. The CDR3 DNA reads TGCGCCAGCAGCCAAGATGGGGGTACGAGGATTCCCTACGAGCAGTACTTC. The chain combines TRBV4-3 with TRBJ2-7; D tentatively reads TRBD1 or TRBD2 (5 bases each). From germline, CDR1 is LGHNA and CDR2 YSLEER. The CDR3 is 17 residues long. With 0 bases removed from V and 2 bases from J, the gap between germline ends came to 17 bases.